This TCR beta chain was sequenced during a study of human T cells and chemical hapten exposure. This CDR3 contains 11 residues. Germline V gives CDR1 MDHEN, CDR2 SYDVKM. V shed 10 bases and J shed 10 bases, with 16 bases lying between them. Study-wide findings and caveats: Unchanged with DPC sensitization were TCRs above 1 in 1000 frequency.

Stated time point: patch test 2, 6 weeks after DPC sensitization. Treatment specified: therapeutic diphenylcyclopropenone sensitization with weekly scalp DPC. TCRdb used MiXCR to reprocess the RACE reads, holding one entry per CDR3 protein. The sample yields about 110,000 distinct CDR3 sequences, approximately 8.8% seen once. This clonotype was recorded at least ten times. The antigen remains undetermined. The chain is built from TRBV28 and TRBJ1-1; D perhaps matches TRBD1 (5 bases). This specimen was whole blood, taken in connection with sensitization to the hapten diphenylcyclopropenone (DPC). The receptor comes from a woman in her 40s with alopecia areata. Some clones in this sample may be carry-over from other donors' samples. The CDR3 region has the DNA TGTGCCACCACCGGGGCCCTTAGAGCTTTCTTT. Protein sequence: CATTGALRAFF.